This T cell receptor beta chain was recovered during a study of T cell responses to AZD1222 COVID-19 vaccine. Study observations and caveats: Donors were chiefly white British, with a greater number of females, and clonal diversity was perhaps underestimated. Unmutated variant regions are reportedly targeted by nearly half of spike-specific TCRs. Receipt of two AZD1222 doses was followed by a rise in Spike-specific TCR breadth and depth.

As to this clone: The antigen remains unidentified.

Assay: immunoSEQ multiplex PCR; the TCRdb copy retains only in-frame clones and omits some. The sample records 180,000 or so clones, about 93% being singletons. Pooling of second doses given at about 4 or about 12 weeks was done. This sequence originates from an adult who received the AZD1222 COVID-19 vaccine. Source: peripheral blood, taken 28 days after the second AZD1222 dose.

CDR3 bases: TGTGCCAGCAGCTTGTCCGGGACAGGGTTTTTGGGGCCCCCAACAGATACGCAGTATTTT. Translating it yields CASSLSGTGFLGPPTDTQYF. The rearrangement links TRBV11-3 to TRBJ2-3; TRBD1 matches 9 bases. Germline V CDR1 and CDR2: SGHNT, YENEEA. V dropped 3 bases and J dropped 3; count of bases not matched to a gene: 19. CDR3 length: 20 residues.